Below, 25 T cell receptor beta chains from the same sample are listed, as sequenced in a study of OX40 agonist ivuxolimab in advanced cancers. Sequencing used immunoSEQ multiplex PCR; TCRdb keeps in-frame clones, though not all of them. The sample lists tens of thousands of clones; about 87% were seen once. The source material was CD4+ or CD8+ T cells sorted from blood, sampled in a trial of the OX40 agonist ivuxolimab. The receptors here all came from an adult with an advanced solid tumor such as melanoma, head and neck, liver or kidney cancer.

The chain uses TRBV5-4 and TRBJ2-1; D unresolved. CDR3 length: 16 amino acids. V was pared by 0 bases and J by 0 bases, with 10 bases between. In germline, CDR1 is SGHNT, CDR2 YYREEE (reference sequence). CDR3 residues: CASSLVGGSSYNEQFF. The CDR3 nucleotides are TGTGCCAGCAGCTTGGTCGGTGGCAGCTCCTACAATGAGCAGTTCTTC.

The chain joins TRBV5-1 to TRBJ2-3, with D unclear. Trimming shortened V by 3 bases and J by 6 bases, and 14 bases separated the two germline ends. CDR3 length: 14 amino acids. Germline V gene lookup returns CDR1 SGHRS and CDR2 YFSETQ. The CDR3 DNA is TGCGCCAGCAGCTACGAGGCGGCTAGGGATACGCAGTATTTT. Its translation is CASSYEAARDTQYF.

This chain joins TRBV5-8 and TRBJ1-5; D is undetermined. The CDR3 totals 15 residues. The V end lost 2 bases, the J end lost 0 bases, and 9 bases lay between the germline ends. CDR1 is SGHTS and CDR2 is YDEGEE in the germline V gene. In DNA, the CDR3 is TGTGCCAGCAGCTTTTCGGCTAATAGCAATCAGCCCCAGCATTTT. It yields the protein CASSFSANSNQPQHF.

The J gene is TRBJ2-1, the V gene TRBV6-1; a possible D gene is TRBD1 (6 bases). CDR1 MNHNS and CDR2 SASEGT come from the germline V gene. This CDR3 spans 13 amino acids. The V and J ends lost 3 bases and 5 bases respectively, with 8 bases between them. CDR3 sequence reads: CASSETGNNEQFF. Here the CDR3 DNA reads TGTGCCAGCAGTGAGACAGGAAACAATGAGCAGTTCTTC.

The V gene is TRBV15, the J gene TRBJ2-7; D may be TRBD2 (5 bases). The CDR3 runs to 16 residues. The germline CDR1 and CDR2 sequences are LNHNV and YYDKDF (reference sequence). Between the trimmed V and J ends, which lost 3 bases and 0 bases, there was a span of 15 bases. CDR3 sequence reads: CATSRPRSGSSYEQYF. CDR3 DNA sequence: TGTGCCACCAGCAGGCCTAGGAGCGGCAGCTCCTACGAGCAGTACTTC.

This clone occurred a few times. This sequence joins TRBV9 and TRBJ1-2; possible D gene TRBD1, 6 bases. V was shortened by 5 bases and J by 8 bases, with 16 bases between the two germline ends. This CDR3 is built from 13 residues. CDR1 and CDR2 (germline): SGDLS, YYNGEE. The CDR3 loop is CASRKQGGIGYTF. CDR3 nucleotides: TGTGCCAGCAGGAAACAGGGAGGGATAGGCTACACCTTC.

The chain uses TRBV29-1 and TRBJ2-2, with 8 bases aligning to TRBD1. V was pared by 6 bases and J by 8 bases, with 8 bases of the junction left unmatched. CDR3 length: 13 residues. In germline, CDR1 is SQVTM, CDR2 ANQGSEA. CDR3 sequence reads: CSVGQVQAGELFF. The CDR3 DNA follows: TGCAGCGTGGGACAGGTTCAGGCGGGGGAGCTGTTTTTT.

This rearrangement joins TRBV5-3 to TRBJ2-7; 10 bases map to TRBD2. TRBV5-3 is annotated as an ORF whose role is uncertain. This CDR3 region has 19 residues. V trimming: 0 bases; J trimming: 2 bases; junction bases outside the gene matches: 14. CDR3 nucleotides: TGTGCCAGAAGCTTGGTTAGCGGGAGGTCATCCCCAGGTGCCTACGAGCAGTACTTC. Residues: CARSLVSGRSSPGAYEQYF.

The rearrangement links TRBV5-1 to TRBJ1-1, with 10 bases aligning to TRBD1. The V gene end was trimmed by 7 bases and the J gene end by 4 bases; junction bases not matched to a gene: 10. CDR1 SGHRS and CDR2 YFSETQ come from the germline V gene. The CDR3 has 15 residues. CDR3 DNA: TGCGCCAGCCGTCGACAGGGGGCAGTATTCACTGAAGCTTTCTTT. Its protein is CASRRQGAVFTEAFF.

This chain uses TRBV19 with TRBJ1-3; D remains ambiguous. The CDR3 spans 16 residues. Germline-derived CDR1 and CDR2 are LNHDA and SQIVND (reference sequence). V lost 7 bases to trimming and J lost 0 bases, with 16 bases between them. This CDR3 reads CASNRLGGSSGNTIYF. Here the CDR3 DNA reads TGTGCCAGTAATCGGCTAGGCGGATCCTCTGGAAACACCATATATTTT.

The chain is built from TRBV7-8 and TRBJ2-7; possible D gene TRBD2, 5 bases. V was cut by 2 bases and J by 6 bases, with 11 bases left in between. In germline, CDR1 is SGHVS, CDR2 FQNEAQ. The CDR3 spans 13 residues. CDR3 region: CASSLQLDGEQYF. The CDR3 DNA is TGTGCCAGCAGCTTACAACTAGACGGCGAGCAGTACTTC.

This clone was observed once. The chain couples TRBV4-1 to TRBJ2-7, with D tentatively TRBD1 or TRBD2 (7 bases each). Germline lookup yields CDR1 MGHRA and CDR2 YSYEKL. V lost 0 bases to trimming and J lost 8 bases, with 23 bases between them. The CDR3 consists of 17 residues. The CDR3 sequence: CASSQDIQGGARNKQYF. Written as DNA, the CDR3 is TGCGCCAGCAGCCAAGATATCCAGGGGGGGGCGAGGAACAAGCAGTACTTC.

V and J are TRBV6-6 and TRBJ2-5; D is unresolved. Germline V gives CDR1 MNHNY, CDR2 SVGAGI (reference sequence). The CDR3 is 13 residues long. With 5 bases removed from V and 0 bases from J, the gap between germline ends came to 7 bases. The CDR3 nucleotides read TGTGCCAGCAGTATGAAACACCAAGAGACCCAGTACTTC. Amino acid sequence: CASSMKHQETQYF.

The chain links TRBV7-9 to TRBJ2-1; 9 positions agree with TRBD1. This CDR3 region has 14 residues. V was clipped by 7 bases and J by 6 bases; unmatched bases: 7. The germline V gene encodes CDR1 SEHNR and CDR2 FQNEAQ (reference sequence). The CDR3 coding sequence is TGTGCCAGCACCCCCGGGACAGGGATCAATGAGCAGTTCTTC. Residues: CASTPGTGINEQFF.

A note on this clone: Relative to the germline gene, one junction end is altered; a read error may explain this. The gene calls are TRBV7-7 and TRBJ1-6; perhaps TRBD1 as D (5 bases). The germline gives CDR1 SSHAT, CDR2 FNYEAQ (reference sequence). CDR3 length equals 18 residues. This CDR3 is CASSSSSPPTDYNSPLHF. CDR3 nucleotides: TGTGCTAGCAGTTCAAGTAGCCCGCCGACAGACTATAATTCACCCCTCCACTTT.

In DNA, the CDR3 is TGTGCCAGTACCCCGACCTCCCTATCCTACAATGAGCAGTTCTTC. It translates to CASTPTSLSYNEQFF. This rearrangement joins TRBV19 to TRBJ2-1; D gene uncertain. This CDR3 contains 15 residues. Trimming took off 7 bases at V and 1 base at J, with 14 bases between the two ends. Germline values: CDR1 LNHDA, CDR2 SQIVND (reference sequence).

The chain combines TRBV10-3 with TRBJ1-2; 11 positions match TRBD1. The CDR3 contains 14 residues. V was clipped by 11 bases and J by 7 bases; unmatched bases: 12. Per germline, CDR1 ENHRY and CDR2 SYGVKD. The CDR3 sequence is CAVRTGGDSFGYTF. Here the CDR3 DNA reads TGTGCCGTCCGGACAGGGGGCGATTCCTTTGGCTACACCTTC.

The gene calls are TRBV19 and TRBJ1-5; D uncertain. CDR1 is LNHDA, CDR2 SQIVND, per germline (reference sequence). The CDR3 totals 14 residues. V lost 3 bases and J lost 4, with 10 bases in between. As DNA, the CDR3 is TGTGCCAGTAGTATCGTGGTTGGGAATCAGCCCCAGCATTTT. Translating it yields CASSIVVGNQPQHF.

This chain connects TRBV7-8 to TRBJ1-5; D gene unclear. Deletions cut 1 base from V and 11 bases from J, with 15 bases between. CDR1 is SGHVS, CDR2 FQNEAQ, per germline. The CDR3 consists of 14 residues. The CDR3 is CASSLVLGNAAQHF. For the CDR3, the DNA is TGTGCCAGCAGCTTAGTTTTAGGGAATGCAGCCCAGCATTTT.

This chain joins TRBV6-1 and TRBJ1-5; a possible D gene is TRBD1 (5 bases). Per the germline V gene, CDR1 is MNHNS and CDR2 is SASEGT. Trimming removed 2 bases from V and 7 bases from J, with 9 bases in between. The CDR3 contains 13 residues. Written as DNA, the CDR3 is TGTGCCAGCAGTGAACAGGGTAGGCAGCCCCAGCATTTT. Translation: CASSEQGRQPQHF.

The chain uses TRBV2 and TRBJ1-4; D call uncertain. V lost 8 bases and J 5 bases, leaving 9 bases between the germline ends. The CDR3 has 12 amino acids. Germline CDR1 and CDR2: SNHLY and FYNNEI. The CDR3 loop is CASGRPNEKLFF. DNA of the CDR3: TGTGCCAGCGGGCGCCCAAATGAAAAACTGTTTTTT.

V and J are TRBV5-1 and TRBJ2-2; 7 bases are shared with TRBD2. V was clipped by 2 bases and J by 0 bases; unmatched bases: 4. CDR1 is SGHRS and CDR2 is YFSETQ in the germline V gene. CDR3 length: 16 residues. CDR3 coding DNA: TGCGCCAGCAGCTTAGAGGGAGGGCCGAACACCGGGGAGCTGTTTTTT. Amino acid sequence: CASSLEGGPNTGELFF.

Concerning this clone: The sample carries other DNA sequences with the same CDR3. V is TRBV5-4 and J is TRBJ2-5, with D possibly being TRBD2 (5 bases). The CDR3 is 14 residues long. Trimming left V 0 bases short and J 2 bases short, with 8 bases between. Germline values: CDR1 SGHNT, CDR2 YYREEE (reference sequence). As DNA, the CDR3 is TGTGCCAGCAGCTTGGCCGGGGTACAAGAGACCCAGTACTTC. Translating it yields CASSLAGVQETQYF.

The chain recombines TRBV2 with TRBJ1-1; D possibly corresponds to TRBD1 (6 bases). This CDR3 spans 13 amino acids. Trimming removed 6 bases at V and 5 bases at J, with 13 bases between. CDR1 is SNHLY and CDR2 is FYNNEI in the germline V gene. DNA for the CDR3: TGTGCCAGCAGCCCTAGAGGGGGAACTGAAGCTTTCTTT. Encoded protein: CASSPRGGTEAFF.

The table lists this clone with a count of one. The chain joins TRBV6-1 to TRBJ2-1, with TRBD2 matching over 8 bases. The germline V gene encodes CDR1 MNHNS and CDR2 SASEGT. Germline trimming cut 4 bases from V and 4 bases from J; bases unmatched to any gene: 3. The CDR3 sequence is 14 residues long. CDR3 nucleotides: TGTGCCAGCAGTGTACTAGCGGTGTACAATGAGCAGTTCTTC. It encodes CASSVLAVYNEQFF.